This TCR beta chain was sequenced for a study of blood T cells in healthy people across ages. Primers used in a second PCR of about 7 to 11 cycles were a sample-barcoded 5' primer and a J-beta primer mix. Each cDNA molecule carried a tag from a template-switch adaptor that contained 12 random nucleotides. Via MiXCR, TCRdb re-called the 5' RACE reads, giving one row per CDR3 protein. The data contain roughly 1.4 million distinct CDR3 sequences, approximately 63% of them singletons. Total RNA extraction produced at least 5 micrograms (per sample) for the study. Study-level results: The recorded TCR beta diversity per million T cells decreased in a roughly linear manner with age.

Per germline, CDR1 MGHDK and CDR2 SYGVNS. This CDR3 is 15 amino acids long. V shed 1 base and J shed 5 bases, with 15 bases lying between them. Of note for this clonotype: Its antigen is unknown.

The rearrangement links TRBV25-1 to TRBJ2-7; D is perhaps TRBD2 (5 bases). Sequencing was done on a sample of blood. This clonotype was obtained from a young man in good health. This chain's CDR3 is CASSEFRVTGDEQYF. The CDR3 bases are TGTGCCAGCAGTGAATTCCGGGTGACCGGGGACGAGCAGTACTTC.